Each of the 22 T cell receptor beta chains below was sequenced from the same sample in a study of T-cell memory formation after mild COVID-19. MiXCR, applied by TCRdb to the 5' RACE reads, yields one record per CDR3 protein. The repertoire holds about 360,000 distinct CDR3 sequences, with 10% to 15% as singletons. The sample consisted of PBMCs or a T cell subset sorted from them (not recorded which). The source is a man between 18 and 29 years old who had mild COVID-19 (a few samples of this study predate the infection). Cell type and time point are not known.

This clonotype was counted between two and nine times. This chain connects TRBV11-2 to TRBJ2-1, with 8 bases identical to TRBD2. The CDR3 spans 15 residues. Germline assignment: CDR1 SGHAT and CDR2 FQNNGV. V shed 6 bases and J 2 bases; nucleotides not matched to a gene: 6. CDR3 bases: TGTGCCAGCAGAGGCGGGCGGGGGGCCTACAATGAGCAGTTCTTC. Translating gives CASRGGRGAYNEQFF.

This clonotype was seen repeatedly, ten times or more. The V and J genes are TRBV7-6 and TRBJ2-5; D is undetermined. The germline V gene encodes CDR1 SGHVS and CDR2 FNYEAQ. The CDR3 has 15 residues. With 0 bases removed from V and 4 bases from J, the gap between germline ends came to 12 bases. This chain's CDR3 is CASSLAAASRETQYF. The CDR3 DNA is TGTGCCAGCAGCTTAGCGGCAGCTTCCAGAGAGACCCAGTACTTC.

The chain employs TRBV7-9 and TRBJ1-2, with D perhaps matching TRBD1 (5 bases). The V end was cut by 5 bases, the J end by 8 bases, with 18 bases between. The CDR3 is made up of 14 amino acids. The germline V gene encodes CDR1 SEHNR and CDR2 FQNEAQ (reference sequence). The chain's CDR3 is CASSLVLRGDGYTF. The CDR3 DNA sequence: TGTGCCAGCAGCCTCGTCCTAAGGGGTGACGGCTACACCTTC.

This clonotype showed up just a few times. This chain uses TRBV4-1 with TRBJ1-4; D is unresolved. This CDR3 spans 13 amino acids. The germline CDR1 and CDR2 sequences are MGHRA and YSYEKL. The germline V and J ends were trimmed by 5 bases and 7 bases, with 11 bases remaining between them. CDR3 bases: TGCGCCAGCAGCAAAGTAAGCCTTGAAAAACTGTTTTTT. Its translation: CASSKVSLEKLFF.

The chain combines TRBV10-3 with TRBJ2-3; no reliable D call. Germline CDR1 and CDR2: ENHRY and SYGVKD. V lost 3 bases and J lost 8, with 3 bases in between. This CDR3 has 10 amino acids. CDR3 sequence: CAISDSTQYF. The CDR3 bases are TGTGCCATCAGTGACAGTACGCAGTATTTT.

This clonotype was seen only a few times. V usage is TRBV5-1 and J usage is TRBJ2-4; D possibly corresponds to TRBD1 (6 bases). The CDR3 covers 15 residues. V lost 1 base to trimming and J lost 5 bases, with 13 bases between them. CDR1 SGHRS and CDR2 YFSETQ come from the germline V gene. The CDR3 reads CASSLLSGVENIQYF. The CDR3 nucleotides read TGCGCCAGCAGCTTGTTGTCAGGGGTGGAAAACATTCAGTACTTC.

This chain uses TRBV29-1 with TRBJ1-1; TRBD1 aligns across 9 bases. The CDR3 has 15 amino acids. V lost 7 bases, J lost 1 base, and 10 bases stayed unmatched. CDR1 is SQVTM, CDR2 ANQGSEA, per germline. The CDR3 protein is CSAGQGRKANTEAFF. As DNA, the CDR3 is TGCAGCGCTGGACAGGGGAGGAAGGCGAACACTGAAGCTTTCTTT. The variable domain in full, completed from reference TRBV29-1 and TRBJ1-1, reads SAVISQKPSRDICQRGTSLTIQCQVDSQVTMMFWYRQQPGQSLTLIATANQGSEATYESGFVIDKFPISRPNLTFSTLTVSNMSPEDSSIYLCSAGQGRKANTEAFFGQGTRLTVV.

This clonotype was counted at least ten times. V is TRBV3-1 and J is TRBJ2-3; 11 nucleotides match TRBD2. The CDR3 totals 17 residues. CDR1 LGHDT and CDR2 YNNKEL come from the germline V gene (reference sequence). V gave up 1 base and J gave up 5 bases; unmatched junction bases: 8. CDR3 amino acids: CASSQGSASGGLDTQYF. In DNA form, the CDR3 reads TGTGCCAGCAGCCAAGGGTCCGCTAGCGGGGGGTTAGATACGCAGTATTTT.

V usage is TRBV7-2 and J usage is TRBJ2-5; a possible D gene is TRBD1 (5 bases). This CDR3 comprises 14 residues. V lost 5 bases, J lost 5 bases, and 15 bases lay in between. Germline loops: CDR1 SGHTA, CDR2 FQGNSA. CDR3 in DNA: TGTGCCAGCAGCCGATCTGGGGCCGAGGAGACCCAGTACTTC. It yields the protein CASSRSGAEETQYF.

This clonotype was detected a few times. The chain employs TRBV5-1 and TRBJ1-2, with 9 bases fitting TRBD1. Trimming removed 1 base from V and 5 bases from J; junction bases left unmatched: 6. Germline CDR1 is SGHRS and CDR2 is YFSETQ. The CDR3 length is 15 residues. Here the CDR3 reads CASSLTDRGRYGYTF. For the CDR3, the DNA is TGCGCCAGCAGCTTGACTGACAGGGGGAGATATGGCTACACCTTC.

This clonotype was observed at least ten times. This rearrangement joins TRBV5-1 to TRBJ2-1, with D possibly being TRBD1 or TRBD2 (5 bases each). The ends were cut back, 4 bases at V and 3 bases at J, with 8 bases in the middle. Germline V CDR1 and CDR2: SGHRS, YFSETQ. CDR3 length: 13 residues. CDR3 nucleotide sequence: TGCGCCAGCAGCGGGGGAGTCTACAATGAGCAGTTCTTC. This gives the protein CASSGGVYNEQFF.

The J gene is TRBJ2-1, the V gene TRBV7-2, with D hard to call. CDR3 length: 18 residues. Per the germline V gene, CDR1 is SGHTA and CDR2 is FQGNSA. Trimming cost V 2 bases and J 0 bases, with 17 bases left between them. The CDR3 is CASSLSARPRSSYNEQFF. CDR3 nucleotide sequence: TGTGCCAGCAGCTTATCGGCCCGGCCGCGGAGCTCCTACAATGAGCAGTTCTTC.

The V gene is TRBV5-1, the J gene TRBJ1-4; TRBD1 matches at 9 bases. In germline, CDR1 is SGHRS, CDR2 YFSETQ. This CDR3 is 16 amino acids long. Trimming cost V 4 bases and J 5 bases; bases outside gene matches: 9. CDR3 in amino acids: CASSGEPGQGNEKLFF. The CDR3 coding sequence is TGCGCCAGCAGCGGAGAACCGGGACAGGGAAATGAAAAACTGTTTTTT.

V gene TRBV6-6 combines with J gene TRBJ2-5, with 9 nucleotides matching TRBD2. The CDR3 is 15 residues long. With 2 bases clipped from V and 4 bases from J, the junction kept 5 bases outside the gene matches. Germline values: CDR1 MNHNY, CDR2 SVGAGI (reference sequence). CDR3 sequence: CASSYLGGGGETQYF. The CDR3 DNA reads TGTGCCAGCAGTTACCTAGGCGGGGGGGGAGAGACCCAGTACTTC.

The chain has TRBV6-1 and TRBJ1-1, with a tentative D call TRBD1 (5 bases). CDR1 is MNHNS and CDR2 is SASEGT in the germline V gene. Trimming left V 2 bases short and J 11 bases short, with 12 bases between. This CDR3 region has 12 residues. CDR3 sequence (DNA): TGTGCCAGCAGTGAATATGCGGGGGGGGCTTTCTTT. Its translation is CASSEYAGGAFF.

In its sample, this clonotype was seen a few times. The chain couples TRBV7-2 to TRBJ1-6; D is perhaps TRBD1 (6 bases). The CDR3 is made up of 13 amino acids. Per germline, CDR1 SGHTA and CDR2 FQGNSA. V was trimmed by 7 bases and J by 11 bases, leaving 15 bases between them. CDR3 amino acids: CASTQGFSAPLHF. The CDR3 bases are TGTGCCAGCACTCAGGGGTTCAGCGCACCCCTCCACTTT. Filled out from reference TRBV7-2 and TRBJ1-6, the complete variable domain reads GAGVSQSPSNKVTEKGKDVELRCDPISGHTALYWYRQSLGQGLEFLIYFQGNSAPDKSGLPSDRFSAERTGGSVSTLTIQRTQQEDSAVYLCASTQGFSAPLHFGNGTRLTVT.

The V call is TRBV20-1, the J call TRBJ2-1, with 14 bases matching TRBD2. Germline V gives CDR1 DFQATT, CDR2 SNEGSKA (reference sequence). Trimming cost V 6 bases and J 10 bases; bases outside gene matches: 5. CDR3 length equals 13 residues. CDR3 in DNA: TGCAGTGCCGGGACTAGCGGGGGTGGAGAGCAGTTCTTC. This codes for CSAGTSGGGEQFF.

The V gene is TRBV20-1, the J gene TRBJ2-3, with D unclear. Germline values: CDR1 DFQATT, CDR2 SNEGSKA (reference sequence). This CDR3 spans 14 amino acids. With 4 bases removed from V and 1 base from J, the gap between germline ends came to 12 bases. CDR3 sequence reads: CSAKVPGGTDTQYF. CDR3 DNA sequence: TGCAGTGCTAAGGTTCCGGGCGGCACAGATACGCAGTATTTT.

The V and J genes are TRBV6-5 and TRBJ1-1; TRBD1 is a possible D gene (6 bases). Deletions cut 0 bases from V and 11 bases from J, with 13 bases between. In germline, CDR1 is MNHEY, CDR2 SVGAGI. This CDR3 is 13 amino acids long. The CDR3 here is CASSYSIGQRAFF. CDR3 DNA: TGTGCCAGCAGTTACTCGATTGGACAGCGGGCTTTCTTT.

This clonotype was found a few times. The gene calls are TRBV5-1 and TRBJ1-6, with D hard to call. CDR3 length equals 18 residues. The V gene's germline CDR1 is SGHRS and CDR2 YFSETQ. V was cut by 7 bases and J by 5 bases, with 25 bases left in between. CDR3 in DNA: TGCGCCAGCGCAATAAGGGCACCCGTGGACCGGGATAATTCACCCCTCCACTTT. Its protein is CASAIRAPVDRDNSPLHF.

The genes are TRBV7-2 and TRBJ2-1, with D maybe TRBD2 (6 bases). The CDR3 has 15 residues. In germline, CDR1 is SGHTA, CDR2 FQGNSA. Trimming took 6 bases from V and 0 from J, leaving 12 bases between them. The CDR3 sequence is CASRARGSSYNEQFF. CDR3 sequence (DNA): TGTGCCAGCAGGGCCCGGGGGAGCTCCTACAATGAGCAGTTCTTC. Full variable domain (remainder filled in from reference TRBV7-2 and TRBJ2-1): GAGVSQSPSNKVTEKGKDVELRCDPISGHTALYWYRQSLGQGLEFLIYFQGNSAPDKSGLPSDRFSAERTGGSVSTLTIQRTQQEDSAVYLCASRARGSSYNEQFFGPGTRLTVL.

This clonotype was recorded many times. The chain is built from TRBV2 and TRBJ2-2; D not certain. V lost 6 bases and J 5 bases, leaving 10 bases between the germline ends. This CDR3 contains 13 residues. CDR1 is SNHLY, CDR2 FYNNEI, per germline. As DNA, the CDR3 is TGTGCCAGCAGCGGCAGTCAAACCGGGGAGCTGTTTTTT. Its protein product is CASSGSQTGELFF. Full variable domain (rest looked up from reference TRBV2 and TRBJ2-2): EPEVTQTPSHQVTQMGQEVILRCVPISNHLYFYWYRQILGQKVEFLVSFYNNEISEKSEIFDDQFSVERPDGSNFTLKIRSTKLEDSAMYFCASSGSQTGELFFGEGSRLTVL.